This T cell receptor (beta chain) originates from a study of immune cell composition in non-small cell lung cancer. Findings of the study overall: Adenocarcinomas with higher top tumour-associated clone frequency had more reactive TILs. Shared sequences between tumour-reactive and dominant in vivo clones were not proven. Squamous carcinomas (roughly 80%) more often had tumour-associated clones >0.5% than adenocarcinomas (roughly 35%). Tumour TCR-beta clonality showed no significant link to smoking pack-years.

Comment on this clone: Its antigen is unknown.

The normal lung sample lay at least 3 cm, and maximally far, from the tumour. V shed 7 bases and J 7 bases; nucleotides not matched to a gene: 5. This CDR3 is 12 amino acids long. The germline gives CDR1 GTSNPN, CDR2 SVGIG (reference sequence). Data came from immunoSEQ multiplex PCR; TCRdb stores just in-frame clones and leaves some out. Of several thousand clones detected, roughly 80% appear once; the ten largest clones hold about 13%. The TCR originated in a human donor with non-small cell lung cancer. The sequenced sample consisted of non-adjacent lung tissue. The V and J genes are TRBV30 and TRBJ2-5; 11 bases map to TRBD2. CDR3 sequence (DNA): TGTGCCTACACACTAGCGGGAGCGACCCAGTACTTC. Protein: CAYTLAGATQYF.